This T cell receptor (beta chain) is from a study of blood T cell repertoires in COVID-19 (dated by TCRdb to the early 2020s). Describing the broader study: Collaborator samples came from the United States, Italy and Spain and covered acute and convalescent phases of COVID-19. The prospective study material was composed of cDNA or gDNA derived from T cells, B-cell-depleted T cells, or PBMCs. Deeply sampled blood TCRbeta repertoires from subjects exposed to, actively infected with, or recovered from COVID-19 were included in the dataset. The repertoires were released in a freely available public database intended as a resource for research on the immune response to SARS-CoV-2. The samples were drawn from the first 160 participants of the ongoing ImmuneRACE study and from 1,254 subjects provided by 6 global collaborators. Nearly every sample came with metadata listing a de-identified subject ID, COVID-19 status, age in years and sex. Where available, HLA class I and class II types were taken from metadata supplied by the sample provider and were not determined by assay-based typing. Findings and caveats that apply to the study as a whole: Clinical and demographic metadata were provided uncurated, with the amount varying by source and participant.

As concerns this clone: The antigen this receptor binds is unknown. No qualities accompany the bases; no much larger clone lies one base away.

Each collaborating institution followed its own protocols to collect whole blood in K2EDTA tubes. For TCRbeta analysis, collaborators shipped samples in one of three forms: frozen whole blood, isolated PBMCs, or DNA extracted from either of those sample types. TCRbeta CDR3 regions were amplified from genomic DNA using the immunoSEQ Assay, a bias-controlled multiplex PCR. Per the original workflow: Nucleated cell counts per sample were estimated from amplification of reference gene primers within the assay. To quantify the absolute abundance of each unique TCRbeta CDR3 rearrangement, sequence reads were collapsed and filtered. For each sample, productive Simpson clonality was calculated as the square root of Simpson's diversity index across productive rearrangements. Here the immuneACCESS table is served through TCRdb, limited to in-frame sequences with V and J called. Missing clones are a known gap in these copies; in checked studies unresolved V genes cover under half, and the rest lacks a known reason. That table gives V, J and clone size, and the DNA gave D and trimming. The sample includes nearly 200,000 clones, with around four fifths observed a single time. About a fifth of the sample comes from the top ten.

Reading the germline V gene gives CDR1 SNHLY and CDR2 FYNNEI. Compared with germline, V lacks 7 bases and J lacks 2 bases; bases without a gene match: 17. From the cysteine up to the phenylalanine, the CDR3 has a length of 18 residues. Only the CDR3 DNA stays, 54 bases, in frame from base 1. Recombination joined TRBV2 with TRBJ1-1; 9 central nucleotides agree with TRBD1. The sequencing input was peripheral blood. The receptor's source is a human donor in a cohort sampled during active COVID-19. The DNA sequence follows: TGTGCCAGCACCCAATTGGGGACAGGGATTAACCTTAACACTGAAGCTTTCTTT. Translated, this is CASTQLGTGINLNTEAFF. The full variable domain, completed from the reference TRBV2 and TRBJ1-1 proteins outside the CDR3, reads EPEVTQTPSHQVTQMGQEVILRCVPISNHLYFYWYRQILGQKVEFLVSFYNNEISEKSEIFDDQFSVERPDGSNFTLKIRSTKLEDSAMYFCASTQLGTGINLNTEAFFGQGTRLTVV.